The present T cell receptor beta chain was sequenced within a study of blood T cell dynamics during melanoma immunotherapy (dated by TCRdb to 2018 to 2021). Looking at the study overall: Patients had metastatic melanoma and received first-line pembrolizumab or nivolumab plus ipilimumab as standard of care in the United Kingdom. Peripheral T cell receptor repertoires of metastatic melanoma patients were profiled before and after one cycle of checkpoint inhibitor therapy to find early correlates of response. Consecutive patients formed a training cohort, and a further independent group of patients from the same centre was pooled into an external validation set. On the study overall, not on this receptor specifically: The relatively small sample size was acknowledged as something that could potentially limit how far the results can be generalized. The study could not determine whether the T cell clones driving repertoire changes were melanoma-specific or reflected general immune activation. Unlike progressors, patients who went on to achieve disease control showed a bifurcated reorganization of the PBMC repertoire at W3, with either increased clonality or increased diversity.

As regards this clone: Its binding antigen is unknown. Base qualities are missing; no much larger clone stands one base away. Other DNA sequences within the sample encode an identical CDR3.

The sample's time point label is to be understood as: week 3, after first cycle of checkpoint inhibitor. Blood samples were collected before treatment (T0) and at week 3 (W3), after the first cycle of checkpoint blockade. Except for a couple of patients with rapid clinical progression, response was assessed 12 weeks after the first infusion by RECIST 1.1; disease control meant complete response, partial response or stable disease. Patients with prior systemic cancer treatment, concomitant immunosuppressant therapy or synchronous other active malignancies were excluded. TCR beta was sequenced in both bulk PBMC and plasma cell-free DNA in order to track circulating cells as well as T cell turnover. Lymphoprep and SepMate tubes were used to isolate PBMC from blood, and red cell lysis was then performed. QIAamp DNA Blood Mini kits were used to extract DNA from both PBMC and sorted T cell subsets. V is reduced by 0 bases and J by 0 bases, leaving a spacing of 10 bases between them. As encoded in the germline V gene, CDR1 is SGDLS while CDR2 is YYNGEE. The CDR3 goes from the cysteine to the phenylalanine over 16 residues. The entry retains the CDR3 DNA only, 48 bases that are in frame from base 1.

Every bulk PBMC sample had a fixed 350 ng of DNA loaded. TCR beta CDR3 sequences were amplified from genomic DNA using the immunoSEQ TCRb Assay kit according to manufacturer instructions. The KAPA Library Quantification Kit for Illumina platforms was used to quantify the pooled libraries by qPCR. Pooled libraries were sequenced on an Illumina NextSeq 500, clustered at about 0.6-1.2 pM. The authors processed their data as follows. TCR data were analyzed with immunoSEQ ANALYZER and the R LymphoSeq package. A rearrangement efficiency score was calculated as productive divided by the sum of productive and non-productive CDR3 sequences. Clonality was assessed using the Gini coefficient and diversity using the Renyi index at alpha=1, with pairwise comparisons between timepoints within each patient. Clonal relatedness used an edit distance of 3, and repertoire similarity used the Bhattacharyya coefficient, both computed in LymphoSeq. To classify response, a linear discriminant analysis based on week-3 changes in clonality and diversity was built using the R MASS and caret packages. TCRdb provides this immuneACCESS table in a form limited to in-frame rearrangements. Some clones are lacking; in checked studies, under half of them reflect an unresolved V gene, and why the rest are absent is not known. V, J and clone size were drawn from that table, and D and trimming were deduced from the DNA. The sample table contains some 12,000 clones; only one count was recorded for approximately 84% of them. The ten largest clonotypes hold more than 15% of the sample.

The starting material was blood, obtained from a patient treated with checkpoint blockade. This receptor was taken from a human donor with melanoma. Here the chain combines TRBV9 and TRBJ1-3; too little of a D gene remains to name it. Here the CDR3 is given as CASSVDGRSSGNTIYF. Read as DNA, the sequence is TGTGCCAGCAGCGTAGATGGCAGATCCTCTGGAAACACCATATATTTT.